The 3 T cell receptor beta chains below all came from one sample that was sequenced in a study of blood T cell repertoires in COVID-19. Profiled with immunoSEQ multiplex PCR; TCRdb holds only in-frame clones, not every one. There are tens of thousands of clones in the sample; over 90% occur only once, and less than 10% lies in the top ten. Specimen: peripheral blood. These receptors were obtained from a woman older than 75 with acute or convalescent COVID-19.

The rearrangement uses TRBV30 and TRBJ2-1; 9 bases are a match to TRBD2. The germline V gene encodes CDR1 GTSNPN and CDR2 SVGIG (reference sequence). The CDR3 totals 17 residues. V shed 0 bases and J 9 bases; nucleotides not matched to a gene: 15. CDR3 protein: CAWSVVRGLAKRTEQFF. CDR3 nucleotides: TGTGCCTGGAGTGTGGTCCGGGGACTAGCAAAGAGAACTGAGCAGTTCTTC.

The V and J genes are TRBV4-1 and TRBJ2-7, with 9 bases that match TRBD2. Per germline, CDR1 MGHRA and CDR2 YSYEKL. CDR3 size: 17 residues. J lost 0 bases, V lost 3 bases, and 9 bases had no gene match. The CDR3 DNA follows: TGCGCCAGCAGCCATAGTGCTAGCGGGGCGAGCTCCTACGAGCAGTACTTC. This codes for CASSHSASGASSYEQYF.

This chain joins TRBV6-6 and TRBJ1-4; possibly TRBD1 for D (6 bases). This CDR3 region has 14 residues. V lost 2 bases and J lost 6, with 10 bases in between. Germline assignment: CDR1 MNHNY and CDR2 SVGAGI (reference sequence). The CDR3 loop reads CASSYVSGDEKLFF. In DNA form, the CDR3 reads TGTGCCAGCAGTTACGTTTCAGGGGATGAAAAACTGTTTTTT.